The clone carrying this TCR beta chain came up a few times. This sample was taken from a study of blood T cell repertoires in COVID-19. Sequenced by immunoSEQ multiplex PCR; TCRdb stores in-frame clones only, minus some. The sample carries around 450,000 clones, roughly 85% recorded once. The CDR3 covers 11 residues. The V end was cut by 8 bases, the J end by 6 bases, with 10 bases between. Germline V gene data show CDR1 as MNHEY and CDR2 as SVGAGI. The TCR comes from a woman aged 18-29 years with acute COVID-19. Sequenced material: PBMCs or T cells enriched from blood (not recorded which). The chain uses TRBV6-5 and TRBJ2-5, with D perhaps matching TRBD2 (5 bases). CDR3 in DNA: TGTGCCAGCCAGAGGGCTCAGACCCAGTACTTC. Amino acids: CASQRAQTQYF.